Reported below is one T cell receptor beta chain. In the original workflow: The authors estimated nucleated cell counts from reference gene primer amplification. Here immunoSEQ multiplex PCR was the method, and the copy in TCRdb shows in-frame clones only, minus some. V and J calls and clone size come straight from that table; D and trimming were deduced from the DNA. The data hold hundreds of thousands of clones, with 65% to 85% observed a single time. The source of the sample is a study of blood T cell repertoires in COVID-19. As for the study in general: Sources were T cells, B-cell-depleted T cells, or PBMCs; the material itself was cDNA or gDNA.

Germline assignment: CDR1 LNHDA and CDR2 SQIVND (reference sequence). This CDR3 spans 11 amino acids. V gave up 9 bases and J gave up 7 bases, with 12 bases separating them. The TCR sequence derives from a woman in her thirties or forties with acute COVID-19. Sequencing input: PBMCs or T cells enriched from blood (not recorded which). V usage is TRBV19 and J usage is TRBJ1-2; D is undetermined. The CDR3, as DNA: TGTGCCAGCGGAGATTTCTTTGGCTACACCTTC. This translates into CASGDFFGYTF.